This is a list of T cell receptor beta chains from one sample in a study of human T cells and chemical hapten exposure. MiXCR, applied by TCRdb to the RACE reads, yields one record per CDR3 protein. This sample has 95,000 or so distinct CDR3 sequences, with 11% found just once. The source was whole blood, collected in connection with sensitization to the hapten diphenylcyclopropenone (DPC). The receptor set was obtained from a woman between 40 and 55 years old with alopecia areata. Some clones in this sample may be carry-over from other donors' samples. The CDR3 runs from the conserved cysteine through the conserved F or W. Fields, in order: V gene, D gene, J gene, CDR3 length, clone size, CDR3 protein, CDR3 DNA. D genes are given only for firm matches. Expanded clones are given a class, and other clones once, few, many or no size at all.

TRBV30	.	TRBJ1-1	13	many	CALSGDSNTEAFF	TGTGCCTTGTCCGGCGACAGTAACACTGAAGCTTTCTTT
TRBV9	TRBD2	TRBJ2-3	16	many	CASSGRLAGGSDTQYF	TGTGCCAGCAGCGGCAGACTAGCGGGAGGCTCAGATACGCAGTATTTT
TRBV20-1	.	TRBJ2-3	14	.	CSARRDSNTDSQYF	TGCAGTGCTCGACGGGACTCAAACACAGATTCGCAGTATTTT
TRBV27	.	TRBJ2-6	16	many	CASSGGFLSGANVLTF	TGTGCCAGCAGCGGTGGCTTTCTATCTGGGGCCAACGTCCTGACTTTC
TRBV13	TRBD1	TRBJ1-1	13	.	CASSSTGKGEAIF	TGTGCCAGCAGCTCGACAGGGAAGGGCGAAGCTATCTTT
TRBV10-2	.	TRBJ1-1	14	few	CASSFGGSVAEAFF	TGCGCCAGCAGTTTCGGGGGATCAGTAGCTGAAGCTTTCTTT
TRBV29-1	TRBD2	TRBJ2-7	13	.	CSVEQASGREQYF	TGCAGCGTTGAACAGGCTAGCGGGAGGGAGCAGTACTTC
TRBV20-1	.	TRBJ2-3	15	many	CSAKGGAGSTDTQYF	TGCAGTGCGAAAGGGGGGGCAGGTAGCACAGATACGCAGTATTTT
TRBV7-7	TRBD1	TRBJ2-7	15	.	CASSLPRDSSYEQYF	TGTGCTAGCAGCTTACCCCGGGACAGCTCCTACGAGCAGTACTTC
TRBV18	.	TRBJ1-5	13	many	CASSPKPDQPQHF	TGTGCCAGCTCACCCAAACCGGATCAGCCCCAGCATTTT
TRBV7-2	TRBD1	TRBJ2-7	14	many	CASSFDRGLNEQYF	TGTGCCAGCAGCTTCGACAGGGGGCTTAACGAGCAGTACTTC
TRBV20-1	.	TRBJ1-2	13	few	CSAGRTGNYGYTF	TGCAGTGCTGGAAGGACGGGGAACTATGGCTACACCTTC
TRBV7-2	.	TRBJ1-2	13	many	CASSLGANYGYTF	TGTGCCAGCAGCTTAGGGGCGAACTATGGCTACACCTTC
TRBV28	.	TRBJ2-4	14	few	CASSTLLGINIQYF	TGTGCCAGCAGTACCCTCCTGGGGATTAACATTCAGTACTTC
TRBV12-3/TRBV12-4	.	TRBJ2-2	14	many	CASSFNVNTGELFF	TGTGCCAGCAGTTTTAACGTTAACACCGGGGAGCTGTTTTTT
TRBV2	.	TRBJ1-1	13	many	CASCRDRGTEAFF	TGTGCCAGCTGTCGGGACCGAGGGACTGAAGCTTTCTTT
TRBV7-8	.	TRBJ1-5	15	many	CASSSKDRFNQPQHF	TGTGCCAGCAGCTCGAAGGACAGATTTAATCAGCCCCAGCATTTT
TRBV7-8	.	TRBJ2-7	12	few	CASSFVADEQYF	TGTGCCAGCAGCTTTGTGGCCGACGAGCAGTACTTC
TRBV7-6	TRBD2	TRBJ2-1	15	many	CASGMGLAGANEQFF	TGTGCCAGCGGGATGGGACTAGCGGGAGCTAATGAGCAGTTCTTC
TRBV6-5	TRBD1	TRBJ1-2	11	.	CATGQGKGYTF	TGTGCCACCGGACAGGGAAAAGGCTACACCTTC
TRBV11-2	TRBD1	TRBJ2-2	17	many	CASSKSEGATNTGELFF	TGTGCCAGCAGCAAATCCGAGGGGGCCACGAACACCGGGGAGCTGTTTTTT
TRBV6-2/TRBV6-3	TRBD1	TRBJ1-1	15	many	CASRRQGAEGTEAFF	TGTGCCAGCAGGAGACAGGGGGCGGAGGGCACTGAAGCTTTCTTT
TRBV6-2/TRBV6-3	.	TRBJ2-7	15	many	CASSPLAGNYYEQYF	TGTGCCAGCAGTCCCCTTGCGGGAAATTACTACGAGCAGTACTTC
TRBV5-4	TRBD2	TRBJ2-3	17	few	CASSLIGTTSVGDTQYF	TGTGCCAGCAGTCTGATAGGGACTACCAGTGTCGGAGATACGCAGTATTTT
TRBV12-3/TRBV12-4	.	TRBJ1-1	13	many	CASSWGQNTEAFF	TGTGCCAGCAGTTGGGGACAGAACACTGAAGCTTTCTTT
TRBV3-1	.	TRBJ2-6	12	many	CASSQGRNVLTF	TGTGCCAGCAGCCAAGGCAGGAACGTCCTGACTTTC
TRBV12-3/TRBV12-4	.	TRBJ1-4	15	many	CASSLDRFFNEKLFF	TGTGCCAGCAGTCTTGACAGGTTTTTTAATGAAAAACTGTTTTTT
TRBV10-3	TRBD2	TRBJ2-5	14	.	CAISDRAGGETQYF	TGTGCCATCAGTGACAGGGCGGGAGGGGAGACCCAGTACTTC
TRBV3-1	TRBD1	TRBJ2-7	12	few	CASSRTGNEQYF	TGTGCCAGCAGCCGGACAGGGAACGAGCAGTACTTC